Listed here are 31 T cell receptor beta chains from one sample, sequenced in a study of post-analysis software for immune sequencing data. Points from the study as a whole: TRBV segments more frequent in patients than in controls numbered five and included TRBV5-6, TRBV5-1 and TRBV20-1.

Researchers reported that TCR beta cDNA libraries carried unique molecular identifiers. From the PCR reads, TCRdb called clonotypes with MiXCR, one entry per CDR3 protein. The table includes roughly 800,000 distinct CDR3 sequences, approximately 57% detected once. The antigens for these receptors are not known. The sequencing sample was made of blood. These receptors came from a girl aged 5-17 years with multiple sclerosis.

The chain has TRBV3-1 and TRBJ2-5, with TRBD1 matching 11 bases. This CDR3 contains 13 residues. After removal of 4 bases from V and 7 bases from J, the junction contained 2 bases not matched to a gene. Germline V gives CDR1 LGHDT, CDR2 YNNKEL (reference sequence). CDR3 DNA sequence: TGTGCCAGCAGCCGGACAGGGGGCGCGACCCAGTACTTC. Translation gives CASSRTGGATQYF.

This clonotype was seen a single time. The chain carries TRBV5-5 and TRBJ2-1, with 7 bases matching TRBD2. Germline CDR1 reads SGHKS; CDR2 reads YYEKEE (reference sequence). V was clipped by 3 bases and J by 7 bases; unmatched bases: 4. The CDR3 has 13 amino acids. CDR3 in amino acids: CASSSGLLNEQFF. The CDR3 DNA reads TGTGCCAGCAGCTCGGGACTATTAAATGAGCAGTTCTTC.

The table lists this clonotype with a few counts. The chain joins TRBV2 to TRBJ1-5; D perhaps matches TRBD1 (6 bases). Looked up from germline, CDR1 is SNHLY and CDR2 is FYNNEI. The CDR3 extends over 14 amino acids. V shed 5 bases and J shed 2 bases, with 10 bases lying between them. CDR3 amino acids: CASSQGSGNQPQHF. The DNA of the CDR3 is TGTGCCAGCAGTCAGGGGTCTGGCAATCAGCCCCAGCATTTT.

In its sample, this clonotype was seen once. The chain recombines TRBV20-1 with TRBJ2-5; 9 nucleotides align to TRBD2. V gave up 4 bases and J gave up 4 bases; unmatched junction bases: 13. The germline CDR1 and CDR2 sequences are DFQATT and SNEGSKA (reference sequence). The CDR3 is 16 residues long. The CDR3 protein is CSANGGTSGRLETQYF. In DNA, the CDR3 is TGCAGTGCTAACGGGGGGACGAGCGGGAGGTTAGAGACCCAGTACTTC.

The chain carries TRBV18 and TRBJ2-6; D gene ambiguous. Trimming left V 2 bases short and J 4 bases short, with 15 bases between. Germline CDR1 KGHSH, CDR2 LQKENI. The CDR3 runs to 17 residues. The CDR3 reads CASSPERNGPGANVLTF. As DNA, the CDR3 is TGTGCCAGCTCACCAGAACGCAATGGCCCCGGGGCCAACGTCCTGACTTTC.

This CDR3 reads CASSSGTATGEQYF. CDR3 coding DNA: TGCGCCAGCAGCTCGGGGACTGCCACCGGCGAGCAGTACTTC. This sequence joins TRBV5-1 and TRBJ2-7, with D perhaps TRBD2 (6 bases). Per the germline V gene, CDR1 is SGHRS and CDR2 is YFSETQ. The V end was cut by 3 bases, the J end by 6 bases, with 16 bases between. The CDR3 is 14 amino acids. Based on the CDR3 plus reference TRBV5-1 and TRBJ2-7, the full variable domain is KAGVTQTPRYLIKTRGQQVTLSCSPISGHRSVSWYQQTPGQGLQFLFEYFSETQRNKGNFPGRFSGRQFSNSRSEMNVSTLELGDSALYLCASSSGTATGEQYFGPGTRLTVT.

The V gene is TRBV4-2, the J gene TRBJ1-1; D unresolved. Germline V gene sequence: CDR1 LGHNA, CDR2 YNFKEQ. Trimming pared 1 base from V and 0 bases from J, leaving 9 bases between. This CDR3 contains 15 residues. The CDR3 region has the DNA TGTGCCAGCAGCCAAGTCGGCAGGCTGAACACTGAAGCTTTCTTT. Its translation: CASSQVGRLNTEAFF.

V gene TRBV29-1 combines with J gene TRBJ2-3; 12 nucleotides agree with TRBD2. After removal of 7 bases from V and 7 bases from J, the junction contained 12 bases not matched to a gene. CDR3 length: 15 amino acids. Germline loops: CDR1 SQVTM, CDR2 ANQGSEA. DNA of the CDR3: TGCAGCGCCGAGGGTGCTAGCGGGGGGGCTTATACGCAGTATTTT. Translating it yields CSAEGASGGAYTQYF.

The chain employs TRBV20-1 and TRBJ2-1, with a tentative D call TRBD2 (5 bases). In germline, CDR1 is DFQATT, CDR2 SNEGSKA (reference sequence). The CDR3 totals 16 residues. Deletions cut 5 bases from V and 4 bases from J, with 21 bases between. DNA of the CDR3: TGCAGTGCTTACGTAAGCGGTGGACGGGCGTACAATGAGCAGTTCTTC. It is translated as CSAYVSGGRAYNEQFF.

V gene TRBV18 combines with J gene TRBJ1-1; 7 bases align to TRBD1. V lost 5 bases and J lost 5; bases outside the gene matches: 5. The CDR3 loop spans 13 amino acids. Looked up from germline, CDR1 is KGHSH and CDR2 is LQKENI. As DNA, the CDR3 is TGTGCCAGCTCAGAGACAGGGCAAACTGAAGCTTTCTTT. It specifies CASSETGQTEAFF.

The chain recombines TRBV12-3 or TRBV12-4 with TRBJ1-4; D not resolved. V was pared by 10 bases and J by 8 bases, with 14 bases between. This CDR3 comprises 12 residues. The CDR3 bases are TGTGCCACCCAGACCCTAACCGAAAAACTGTTTTTT. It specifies CATQTLTEKLFF.

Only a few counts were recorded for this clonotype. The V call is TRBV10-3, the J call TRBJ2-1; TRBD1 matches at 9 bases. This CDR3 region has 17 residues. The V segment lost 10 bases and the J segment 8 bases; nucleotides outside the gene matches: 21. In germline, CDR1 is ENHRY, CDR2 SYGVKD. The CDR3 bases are TGTGCCAACTCCTTCGCTCGTCCGGGACAGGGAGGTCATGAGCAGTTCTTC. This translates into CANSFARPGQGGHEQFF.

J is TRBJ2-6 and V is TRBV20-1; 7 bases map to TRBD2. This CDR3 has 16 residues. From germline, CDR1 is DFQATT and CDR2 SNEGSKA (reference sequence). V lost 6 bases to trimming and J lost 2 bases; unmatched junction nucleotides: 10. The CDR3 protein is CSAALPGGTGANVLTF. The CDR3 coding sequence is TGCAGTGCCGCCTTGCCCGGGGGGACTGGGGCCAACGTCCTGACTTTC.

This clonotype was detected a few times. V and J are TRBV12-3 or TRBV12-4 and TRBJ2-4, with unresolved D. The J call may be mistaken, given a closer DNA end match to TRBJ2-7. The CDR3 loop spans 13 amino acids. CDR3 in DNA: TGTGCCAGCACCATAAGTGGTAGGAACGAGCAGTACTTC. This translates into CASTISGRNEQYF.

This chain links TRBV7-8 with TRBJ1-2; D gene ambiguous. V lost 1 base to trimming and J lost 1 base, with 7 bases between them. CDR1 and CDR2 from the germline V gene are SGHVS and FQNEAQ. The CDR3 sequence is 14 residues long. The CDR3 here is CASSLGQINYGYTF. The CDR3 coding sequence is TGTGCCAGCAGCTTAGGTCAGATTAACTATGGCTACACCTTC. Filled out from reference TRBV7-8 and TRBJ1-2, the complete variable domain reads GAGVSQSPRYKVAKRGQDVALRCDPISGHVSLFWYQQALGQGPEFLTYFQNEAQLDKSGLPSDRFFAERPEGSVSTLKIQRTQQEDSAVYLCASSLGQINYGYTFGSGTRLTVV.

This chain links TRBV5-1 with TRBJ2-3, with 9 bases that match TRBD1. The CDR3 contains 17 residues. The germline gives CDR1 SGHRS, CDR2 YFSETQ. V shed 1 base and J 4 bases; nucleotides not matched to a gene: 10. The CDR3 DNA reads TGCGCCAGCAGCTTGAGGACCGGGACAGGGCTACCAGATACGCAGTATTTT. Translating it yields CASSLRTGTGLPDTQYF.

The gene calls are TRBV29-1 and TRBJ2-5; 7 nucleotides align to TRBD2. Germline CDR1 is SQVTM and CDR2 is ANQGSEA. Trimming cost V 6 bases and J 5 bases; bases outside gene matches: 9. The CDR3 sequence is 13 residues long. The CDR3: CSVNRSGRETQYF. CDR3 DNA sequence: TGCAGCGTAAATAGATCCGGGAGGGAGACCCAGTACTTC.

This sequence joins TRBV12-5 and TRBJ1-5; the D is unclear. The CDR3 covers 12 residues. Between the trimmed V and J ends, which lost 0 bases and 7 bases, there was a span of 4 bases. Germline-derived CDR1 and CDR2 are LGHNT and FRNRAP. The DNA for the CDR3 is TGTGCTAGTGGTTTGGTACAACAGCCCCAGCATTTT. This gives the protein CASGLVQQPQHF.

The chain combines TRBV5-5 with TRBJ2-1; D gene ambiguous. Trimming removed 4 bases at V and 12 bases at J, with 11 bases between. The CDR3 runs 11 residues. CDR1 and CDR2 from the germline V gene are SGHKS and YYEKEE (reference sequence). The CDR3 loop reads CASSSQFGQFF. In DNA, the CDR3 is TGTGCCAGCAGCAGCCAGTTTGGGCAGTTCTTC.

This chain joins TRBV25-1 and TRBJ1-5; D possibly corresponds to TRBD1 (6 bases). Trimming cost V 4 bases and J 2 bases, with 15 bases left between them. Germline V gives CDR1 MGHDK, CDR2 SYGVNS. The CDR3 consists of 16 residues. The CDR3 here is CASSASGGRGNQPQHF. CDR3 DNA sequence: TGTGCCAGCAGTGCTTCCGGGGGCAGGGGCAATCAGCCCCAGCATTTT.

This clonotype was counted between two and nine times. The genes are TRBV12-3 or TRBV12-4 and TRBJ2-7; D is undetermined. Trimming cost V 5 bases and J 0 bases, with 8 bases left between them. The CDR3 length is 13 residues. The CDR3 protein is CASSTTASYEQYF. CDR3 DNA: TGTGCCAGCAGTACCACAGCCTCCTACGAGCAGTACTTC.

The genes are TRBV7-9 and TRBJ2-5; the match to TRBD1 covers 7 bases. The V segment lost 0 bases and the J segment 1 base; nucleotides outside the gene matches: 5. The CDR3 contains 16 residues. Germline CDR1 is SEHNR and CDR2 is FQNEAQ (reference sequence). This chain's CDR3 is CASSLASPGGQETQYF. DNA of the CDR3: TGTGCCAGCAGCTTAGCGTCCCCAGGGGGCCAAGAGACCCAGTACTTC.

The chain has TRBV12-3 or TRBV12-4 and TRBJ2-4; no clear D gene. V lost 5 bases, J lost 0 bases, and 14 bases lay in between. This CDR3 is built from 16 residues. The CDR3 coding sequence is TGTGCCAGCAGTCCTATAAGCGACTTAGCCAAAAACATTCAGTACTTC. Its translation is CASSPISDLAKNIQYF.

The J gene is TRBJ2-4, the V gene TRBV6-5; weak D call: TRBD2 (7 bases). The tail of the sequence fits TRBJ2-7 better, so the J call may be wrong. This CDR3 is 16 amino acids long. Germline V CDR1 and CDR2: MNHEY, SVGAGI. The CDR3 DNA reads TGTGCCAGCAGCCGCCTGGGGGCGGGGGCAGATTACGAGCAGTACTTC. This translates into CASSRLGAGADYEQYF.

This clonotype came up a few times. CDR3 sequence reads: CSARWDLNTEAFF. CDR3 nucleotides: TGCAGTGCTAGGTGGGACCTGAACACTGAAGCTTTCTTT. This chain connects TRBV20-1 to TRBJ1-1; D is perhaps TRBD1 (5 bases). The CDR3 totals 13 residues. CDR1 and CDR2 from the germline V gene are DFQATT and SNEGSKA (reference sequence). V lost 3 bases and J lost 0, with 8 bases in between.

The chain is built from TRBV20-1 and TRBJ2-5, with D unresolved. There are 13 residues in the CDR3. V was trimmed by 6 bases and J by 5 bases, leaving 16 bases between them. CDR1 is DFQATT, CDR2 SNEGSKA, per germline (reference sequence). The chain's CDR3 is CSAGRKGRETQYF. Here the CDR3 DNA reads TGCAGTGCCGGTAGGAAGGGCCGGGAGACCCAGTACTTC.

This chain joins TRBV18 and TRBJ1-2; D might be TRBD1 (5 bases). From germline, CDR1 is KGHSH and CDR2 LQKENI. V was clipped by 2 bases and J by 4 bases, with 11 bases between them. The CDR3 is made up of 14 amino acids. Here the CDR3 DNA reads TGTGCCAGCTCACCAGGGACGGACTTCTATGGCTACACCTTC. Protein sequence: CASSPGTDFYGYTF.

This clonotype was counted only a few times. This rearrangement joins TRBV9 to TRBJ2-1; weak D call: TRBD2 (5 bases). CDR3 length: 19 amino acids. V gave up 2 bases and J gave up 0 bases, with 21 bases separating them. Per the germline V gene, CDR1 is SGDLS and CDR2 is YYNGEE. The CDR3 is CASSVRSGSLASSYNEQFF. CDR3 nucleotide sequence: TGTGCCAGCAGCGTCCGATCCGGCTCTCTAGCTAGCTCCTACAATGAGCAGTTCTTC. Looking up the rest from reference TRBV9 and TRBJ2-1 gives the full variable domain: DSGVTQTPKHLITATGQRVTLRCSPRSGDLSVYWYQQSLDQGLQFLIQYYNGEERAKGNILERFSAQQFPDLHSELNLSSLELGDSALYFCASSVRSGSLASSYNEQFFGPGTRLTVL.

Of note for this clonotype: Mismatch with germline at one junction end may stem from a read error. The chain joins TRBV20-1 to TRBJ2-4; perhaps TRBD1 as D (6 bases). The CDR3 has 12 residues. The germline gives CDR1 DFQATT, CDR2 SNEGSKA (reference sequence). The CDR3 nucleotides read TGCAGTGCTGAACAGGGTCCCTACGAGCAGTGCTTC. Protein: CSAEQGPYEQCF.

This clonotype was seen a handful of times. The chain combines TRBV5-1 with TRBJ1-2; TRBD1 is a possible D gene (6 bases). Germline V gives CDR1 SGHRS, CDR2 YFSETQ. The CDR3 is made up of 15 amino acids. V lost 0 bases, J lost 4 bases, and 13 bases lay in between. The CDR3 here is CASSLDGQLFYGYTF. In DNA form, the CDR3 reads TGCGCCAGCAGCTTGGACGGACAGTTATTCTATGGCTACACCTTC.

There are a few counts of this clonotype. Here the CDR3 reads CASSSFRGEGYTF. The CDR3 bases are TGCGCCAGCAGCTCGTTCCGCGGGGAAGGCTACACCTTC. The V and J genes are TRBV5-1 and TRBJ1-2; the D is unclear. V lost 3 bases and J lost 8, with 14 bases in between. The CDR3 sequence is 13 residues long. Looked up from germline, CDR1 is SGHRS and CDR2 is YFSETQ.